The 7 T cell receptor beta chains below come from one sample, sequenced in a study of cytomegalovirus exposure and HLA in healthy donors. Use of 60 Vbeta and 13 Jbeta primers characterized the PCR. Sequencing used immunoSEQ multiplex PCR; TCRdb keeps in-frame clones, though not all of them. This sample has 150,000 to 200,000 clones, with around 90% found just once. Sequencing was performed on PBMCs. Every receptor here comes from a woman aged 18-30 years in good health and CMV-seronegative.

The rearrangement joins TRBV2 to TRBJ2-5, with TRBD2 as a possible D gene (7 bases). Germline values: CDR1 SNHLY, CDR2 FYNNEI. This CDR3 contains 14 residues. Deletions cut 6 bases from V and 1 base from J, with 12 bases between. CDR3 bases: TGTGCCAGCAGCGCCGGGGGGCTCCAAGAGACCCAGTACTTC. It specifies CASSAGGLQETQYF.

This clone appeared a single time. This chain joins TRBV27 and TRBJ2-1, with 8 bases fitting TRBD1. V was clipped by 10 bases and J by 4 bases; unmatched bases: 12. From germline, CDR1 is MNHEY and CDR2 SMNVEV (reference sequence). This CDR3 has 15 amino acids. The CDR3 DNA reads TGTGCCACTTGTTTGAGGACAGGGAAGTACAATGAGCAGTTCTTC. Its translation: CATCLRTGKYNEQFF.

Notes on this clone: In the same sample, other DNA sequences code for this CDR3. This rearrangement joins TRBV9 to TRBJ2-7, with 10 bases lining up with TRBD1. Trimming at V came to 4 bases and at J to 5 bases, leaving 6 bases not matched to a gene. CDR3 size: 14 residues. The germline CDR1 and CDR2 sequences are SGDLS and YYNGEE. In DNA form, the CDR3 reads TGTGCCAGCAGCCCTCGGACAGGGGGGCACGAGCAGTACTTC. This encodes CASSPRTGGHEQYF.

This sequence joins TRBV10-1 and TRBJ1-5; D may be TRBD1 (6 bases). CDR1 is WNHNN and CDR2 is SYGVQD in the germline V gene (reference sequence). V lost 6 bases, J lost 4 bases, and 10 bases lay in between. CDR3 length equals 13 residues. The CDR3 DNA reads as TGCGCCAGCAGCCCCAGGGGTAATCAGCCCCAGCATTTT. Translation gives CASSPRGNQPQHF.

The chain employs TRBV19 and TRBJ2-2, with TRBD1 as a possible D gene (5 bases). Germline CDR1 is LNHDA and CDR2 is SQIVND (reference sequence). CDR3 size: 14 residues. Trimming took 1 base from V and 3 from J, leaving 6 bases between them. The CDR3 region has the DNA TGTGCCAGTAGTATAGGGACATACACCGGGGAGCTGTTTTTT. This translates into CASSIGTYTGELFF. Looking up the rest from reference TRBV19 and TRBJ2-2 gives the full variable domain: DGGITQSPKYLFRKEGQNVTLSCEQNLNHDAMYWYRQDPGQGLRLIYYSQIVNDFQKGDIAEGYSVSREKKESFPLTVTSAQKNPTAFYLCASSIGTYTGELFFGEGSRLTVL.

The chain combines TRBV9 with TRBJ2-1; 9 bases line up with TRBD2. The germline V gene has CDR1 SGDLS and CDR2 YYNGEE. This CDR3 has 17 amino acids. J lost 0 bases, V lost 0 bases, and 4 bases had no gene match. The CDR3 DNA sequence: TGTGCCAGCAGCGTAGGTGGTAGCGGGAGCTCCTACAATGAGCAGTTCTTC. The encoded protein is CASSVGGSGSSYNEQFF. Combining the CDR3 with reference TRBV9 and TRBJ2-1 gives the whole variable domain DSGVTQTPKHLITATGQRVTLRCSPRSGDLSVYWYQQSLDQGLQFLIQYYNGEERAKGNILERFSAQQFPDLHSELNLSSLELGDSALYFCASSVGGSGSSYNEQFFGPGTRLTVL.

V and J are TRBV28 and TRBJ2-2; no reliable D call. Per the germline V gene, CDR1 is MDHEN and CDR2 is SYDVKM. Deletions cut 5 bases from V and 1 base from J, with 5 bases between. The CDR3 sequence is 13 residues long. CDR3 coding DNA: TGTGCCAGCAGTCAACAGAACACCGGGGAGCTGTTTTTT. This encodes CASSQQNTGELFF.